The 25 T cell receptor beta chains below all came from one sample that was sequenced in a study of T cell responses to AZD1222 COVID-19 vaccine. Some clones are missing from TCRdb's copy, which holds only in-frame ones; the method was immunoSEQ multiplex PCR. Of fewer than 150,000 clones listed, 70% to 90% were seen once; the top ten hold approximately 3.4%. This specimen was peripheral blood, taken 28 days after the second AZD1222 dose. These receptors were obtained from an adult who received the AZD1222 COVID-19 vaccine.

This clone has a single count. V usage is TRBV27 and J usage is TRBJ1-5; D gene uncertain. The CDR3 is 13 residues long. V was trimmed by 4 bases and J by 6 bases, leaving 10 bases between them. Germline CDR1 is MNHEY and CDR2 is SMNVEV (reference sequence). CDR3 in amino acids: CASSSYPGQPQHF. The CDR3, as DNA: TGTGCCAGCAGTTCTTACCCCGGTCAGCCCCAGCATTTT.

The genes are TRBV29-1 and TRBJ1-2, with TRBD1 as a possible D gene (5 bases). V shed 6 bases and J shed 4 bases, with 12 bases lying between them. CDR1 SQVTM and CDR2 ANQGSEA come from the germline V gene. This CDR3 contains 12 residues. The CDR3 protein is CSVGEDSYGYTF. As DNA, the CDR3 is TGCAGCGTGGGGGAAGACAGCTATGGCTACACCTTC. The full variable domain, completed using reference TRBV29-1 and TRBJ1-2, is SAVISQKPSRDICQRGTSLTIQCQVDSQVTMMFWYRQQPGQSLTLIATANQGSEATYESGFVIDKFPISRPNLTFSTLTVSNMSPEDSSIYLCSVGEDSYGYTFGSGTRLTVV.

This chain joins TRBV10-3 and TRBJ1-2; TRBD1 is a possible D gene (5 bases). CDR1 ENHRY and CDR2 SYGVKD come from the germline V gene. With 10 bases removed from V and 1 base from J, the gap between germline ends came to 13 bases. The CDR3 totals 13 residues. CDR3 in amino acids: CATRDALNYGYTF. CDR3 nucleotides: TGTGCCACGCGGGACGCCCTTAACTATGGCTACACCTTC.

This clone occurred once. V usage is TRBV27 and J usage is TRBJ2-7; 8 positions match TRBD2. Losses at the gene ends were 1 base for V and 4 bases for J; bases not matched to a gene: 9. Germline CDR1 MNHEY, CDR2 SMNVEV (reference sequence). This CDR3 contains 16 residues. CDR3 DNA sequence: TGTGCCAGCAGTTTATTCGGCGGGAGGCCCCTATACGAGCAGTACTTC. It codes for CASSLFGGRPLYEQYF.

This clone was seen just once. CDR3 loop: CASSYGLSSGNTIYF. The CDR3 DNA reads as TGTGCCAGCAGTTATGGGCTAAGCTCTGGAAACACCATATATTTT. The rearrangement uses TRBV6-5 and TRBJ1-3, with D unresolved. There are 15 residues in the CDR3. V lost 3 bases and J 0 bases, leaving 9 bases between the germline ends. CDR1 and CDR2 from the germline V gene are MNHEY and SVGAGI.

This clone was seen only a few times. This chain links TRBV28 with TRBJ2-1; tentative D call: TRBD2 (5 bases). Per the germline V gene, CDR1 is MDHEN and CDR2 is SYDVKM. The CDR3 has 15 amino acids. V was clipped by 3 bases and J by 4 bases, with 13 bases between them. The CDR3: CASSFRSGKYNEQFF. The CDR3 DNA reads TGTGCCAGCAGTTTCCGAAGCGGCAAATACAATGAGCAGTTCTTC.

This chain uses TRBV10-3 with TRBJ1-2, with 7 bases identical to TRBD1. This CDR3 region has 14 residues. With 10 bases clipped from V and 1 base from J, the junction kept 9 bases outside the gene matches. Germline CDR1 ENHRY, CDR2 SYGVKD. CDR3 DNA: TGTGCCACAACGGGGGACAGCAGTAACTATGGCTACACCTTC. This codes for CATTGDSSNYGYTF.

CDR3 bases: TGTGCCAGCAAAGGGGCGAGGGGAAACACCATATATTTT. It yields the protein CASKGARGNTIYF. This chain connects TRBV2 to TRBJ1-3; D may be TRBD1 (5 bases). CDR1 is SNHLY and CDR2 is FYNNEI in the germline V gene. V was pared by 7 bases and J by 4 bases, with 11 bases between. The CDR3 contains 13 residues.

This chain uses TRBV21-1 with TRBJ1-2. TRBV21-1 is tagged as a pseudogene. CDR3 length: 16 residues. CDR3 region: CASSKALNPRKYGYTF. The CDR3 DNA follows: TGTGCCAGCAGCAAAGCCCTGAACCCGAGGAAGTATGGCTACACCTTC.

The chain joins TRBV6-5 to TRBJ1-1; D unresolved. Trimming removed 8 bases from V and 1 base from J, with 11 bases in between. CDR3 length equals 13 residues. Germline CDR1 MNHEY, CDR2 SVGAGI. The CDR3 sequence: CASQTLTNTEAFF. CDR3 nucleotides: TGTGCCAGCCAGACCCTAACGAACACTGAAGCTTTCTTT.

The rearrangement joins TRBV5-1 to TRBJ2-7; weak D call: TRBD2 (7 bases). Germline CDR1 is SGHRS and CDR2 is YFSETQ. V was pared by 4 bases and J by 5 bases, with 16 bases between. CDR3 length: 14 amino acids. Written as DNA, the CDR3 is TGCGCCAGCAGCCCCCCCGGGGGGCCTGACGAGCAGTACTTC. Translating gives CASSPPGGPDEQYF.

V usage is TRBV9 and J usage is TRBJ1-2; D remains ambiguous. Trimming removed 1 base from V and 2 bases from J, with 18 bases in between. CDR1 is SGDLS and CDR2 is YYNGEE in the germline V gene. This CDR3 is built from 17 residues. For the CDR3, the DNA is TGTGCCAGCAGCGTAAATCTCGCGGCGGGAGGAAACTATGGCTACACCTTC. Its translation is CASSVNLAAGGNYGYTF.

V gene TRBV5-1 combines with J gene TRBJ1-1; D gene ambiguous. Germline-derived CDR1 and CDR2 are SGHRS and YFSETQ. Deletions cut 2 bases from V and 3 bases from J, with 11 bases between. This CDR3 is built from 14 residues. This chain's CDR3 is CASSLTPKDTEAFF. The CDR3, as DNA: TGCGCCAGCAGCTTAACTCCTAAGGACACTGAAGCTTTCTTT.

This clone appeared once. This sequence joins TRBV15 and TRBJ1-2; weak D call: TRBD1 (5 bases). V was shortened by 4 bases and J by 5 bases, with 11 bases between the two germline ends. There are 13 residues in the CDR3. Germline V CDR1 and CDR2: LNHNV, YYDKDF (reference sequence). The CDR3 protein is CATSKRQPYGYTF. The CDR3 nucleotides are TGTGCCACCAGCAAAAGACAGCCATATGGCTACACCTTC.

The chain carries TRBV6-6 and TRBJ2-1, with 13 bases lining up with TRBD2. This CDR3 spans 13 amino acids. The germline CDR1 and CDR2 sequences are MNHNY and SVGAGI (reference sequence). With 6 bases clipped from V and 9 bases from J, the junction kept 2 bases outside the gene matches. This chain's CDR3 is CASSGTSGAEQFF. In DNA, the CDR3 is TGTGCCAGCAGCGGGACTAGCGGGGCTGAGCAGTTCTTC.

The rearrangement links TRBV5-1 to TRBJ1-6; TRBD1 might be the D (6 bases). V was pared by 0 bases and J by 9 bases, with 19 bases between. The CDR3 totals 17 residues. Germline V gene data show CDR1 as SGHRS and CDR2 as YFSETQ. CDR3 nucleotides: TGCGCCAGCAGCTTGGACGTAAAGCTTCTAGGGGGTTCACCCCTCCACTTT. It specifies CASSLDVKLLGGSPLHF.

The V gene is TRBV5-4, the J gene TRBJ2-2, with 8 bases aligning to TRBD1. The length of the CDR3 is 13 residues. V shed 3 bases and J 7 bases; nucleotides not matched to a gene: 2. Germline V gene lookup returns CDR1 SGHNT and CDR2 YYREEE (reference sequence). In DNA, the CDR3 is TGTGCCAGCAGCTCAACAGGGGGCGGGGAGCTGTTTTTT. Amino acids: CASSSTGGGELFF. Full variable domain (outside the CDR3, taken from reference TRBV5-4 and TRBJ2-2): ETGVTQSPTHLIKTRGQQVTLRCSSQSGHNTVSWYQQALGQGPQFIFQYYREEENGRGNFPPRFSGLQFPNYSSELNVNALELDDSALYLCASSSTGGGELFFGEGSRLTVL.

Here the CDR3 DNA reads TGTGCCAGCAGCGTAGCCTTCGGGGGGCACACTGAAGCTTTCTTT. Residues: CASSVAFGGHTEAFF. The chain employs TRBV9 and TRBJ1-1, with D tentatively TRBD1 (6 bases). Trimming took off 0 bases at V and 3 bases at J, with 12 bases between the two ends. There are 15 residues in the CDR3. CDR1 and CDR2 from the germline V gene are SGDLS and YYNGEE.

For the CDR3, the DNA is TGTGCCAGTAGTCAATACGGGACAGGGGACACTGAAGCTTTCTTT. Translation gives CASSQYGTGDTEAFF. The chain employs TRBV19 and TRBJ1-1; TRBD1 agrees at 10 bases. Trimming took 5 bases from V and 3 from J; bases not matched to a gene: 6. This CDR3 has 15 amino acids. Germline V gives CDR1 LNHDA, CDR2 SQIVND (reference sequence).

This chain joins TRBV7-8 and TRBJ1-4; 8 bases fit TRBD1. The CDR3 is made up of 13 amino acids. The trim removed 5 bases at V and 6 bases at J, leaving 2 bases unmatched. In germline, CDR1 is SGHVS, CDR2 FQNEAQ. CDR3 region: CASSQDRDEKLFF. The CDR3, as DNA: TGTGCCAGCAGCCAGGACAGGGATGAAAAACTGTTTTTT.

The chain employs TRBV4-3 and TRBJ1-1; no clear D gene. Deletions cut 4 bases from V and 0 bases from J, with 24 bases between. CDR1 and CDR2 (germline): LGHNA, YSLEER. The CDR3 is made up of 19 amino acids. In nucleotides, the CDR3 is TGCGCCAGCAGCCCAAGTCTGATTCGGGATAACCGAGTGAACACTGAAGCTTTCTTT. Amino acid sequence: CASSPSLIRDNRVNTEAFF.

The V call is TRBV6-4, the J call TRBJ2-1, with 7 bases that match TRBD2. Germline V gene lookup returns CDR1 MRHNA and CDR2 SNTAGT. The CDR3 has 11 amino acids. V lost 8 bases and J lost 9; bases outside the gene matches: 4. In nucleotides, the CDR3 is TGTGCCAGCGGGAGGGAAACTGAGCAGTTCTTC. Protein sequence: CASGRETEQFF.

The rearrangement joins TRBV7-3 to TRBJ2-1; 11 nucleotides align to TRBD2. CDR1 is SGHTA and CDR2 is FQGTGA in the germline V gene. Trimming cost V 4 bases and J 3 bases; bases outside gene matches: 5. CDR3 size: 16 residues. The CDR3 region has the DNA TGTGCCAGCAGCTCGGGGACTAGCGGCCTCTACAATGAGCAGTTCTTC. The encoded protein is CASSSGTSGLYNEQFF. Supplemented by reference TRBV7-3 and TRBJ2-1, the full variable domain reads GAGVSQTPSNKVTEKGKYVELRCDPISGHTALYWYRQSLGQGPEFLIYFQGTGAADDSGLPNDRFFAVRPEGSVSTLKIQRTERGDSAVYLCASSSGTSGLYNEQFFGPGTRLTVL.

The chain is built from TRBV7-2 and TRBJ2-7, with 9 bases identical to TRBD2. Germline values: CDR1 SGHTA, CDR2 FQGNSA. V trimming: 5 bases; J trimming: 6 bases; junction bases outside the gene matches: 8. This CDR3 contains 14 residues. Written as DNA, the CDR3 is TGTGCCAGCAGCCCCACGCGGGAGGGCCGCGAGCAGTACTTC. Its protein product is CASSPTREGREQYF.

The rearrangement uses TRBV6-2 or TRBV6-3 and TRBJ2-1; maybe TRBD2 (5 bases). CDR3 length equals 15 residues. The V end lost 2 bases, the J end lost 8 bases, and 16 bases lay between the germline ends. CDR1 and CDR2 (germline): MNHEY, SVGEGT. The CDR3 DNA reads TGTGCCAGCAGTTACGACGCGGGCTTAAGGTATGAGCAGTTCTTC. It translates to CASSYDAGLRYEQFF.